This entry lists 22 T cell receptor beta chains sequenced from one sample in a study of OX40 agonist ivuxolimab in advanced cancers. Clones were read by immunoSEQ multiplex PCR, and TCRdb kept only the in-frame ones, dropping some. The sample holds 40,000 to 50,000 clones, around 88% seen once. The specimen was CD4+ or CD8+ T cells sorted from blood, collected in a trial of the OX40 agonist ivuxolimab. These receptors all come from an adult with an advanced solid tumor such as melanoma, head and neck, liver or kidney cancer.

This chain joins TRBV7-2 and TRBJ2-1; no clear D. The CDR3 totals 13 residues. CDR1 SGHTA and CDR2 FQGNSA come from the germline V gene. V gave up 3 bases and J gave up 4 bases, with 7 bases separating them. The CDR3 region has the DNA TGTGCCAGCAGCTTGTCGGTTTACAATGAGCAGTTCTTC. Translation gives CASSLSVYNEQFF.

The chain is built from TRBV6-1 and TRBJ2-2; D is unclear. Trimming took off 10 bases at V and 7 bases at J, with 10 bases between the two ends. The CDR3 runs to 11 residues. Germline V gene lookup returns CDR1 MNHNS and CDR2 SASEGT. CDR3 coding DNA: TGTGCCACCAGACTTGTCGGGGAGCTGTTTTTT. As protein: CATRLVGELFF.

This clone was picked up one time. The V gene is TRBV7-6, the J gene TRBJ2-7, with a weak D call TRBD2 (6 bases). The ends were cut back, 2 bases at V and 7 bases at J, with 12 bases in the middle. Germline CDR1 and CDR2: SGHVS and FNYEAQ. The CDR3 sequence is 13 residues long. The CDR3, as DNA: TGTGCCAGCAGCTTAAATGCGGGATATGAGCAGTACTTC. Protein: CASSLNAGYEQYF.

This clone was observed once. The chain recombines TRBV27 with TRBJ1-2; no clear D gene. V lost 2 bases and J lost 8, with 24 bases in between. Germline V gives CDR1 MNHEY, CDR2 SMNVEV (reference sequence). This CDR3 comprises 17 residues. CDR3 in amino acids: CASSLSDLRLYKTGYTF. The CDR3, as DNA: TGTGCCAGCAGTTTAAGTGATCTCCGGTTATACAAGACAGGCTACACCTTC.

The chain joins TRBV27 to TRBJ2-5; maybe TRBD2 (6 bases). This CDR3 has 15 amino acids. Germline V gene sequence: CDR1 MNHEY, CDR2 SMNVEV (reference sequence). Trimming removed 0 bases from V and 4 bases from J, with 12 bases in between. This chain's CDR3 is CASSLSGRGGETQYF. The CDR3 DNA is TGTGCCAGCAGTTTATCGGGGCGGGGAGGAGAGACCCAGTACTTC.

The CDR3 DNA is TGTGCCAGCACCGGGGGGGCCTCCAATCAGCCCCAGCATTTT. The encoded protein is CASTGGASNQPQHF. V usage is TRBV2 and J usage is TRBJ1-5; perhaps TRBD1 as D (6 bases). CDR3 length: 14 residues. CDR1 is SNHLY, CDR2 FYNNEI, per germline. The V end was cut by 7 bases, the J end by 3 bases, with 13 bases between.

The rearrangement uses TRBV27 and TRBJ1-1; D gene uncertain. CDR3 size: 13 residues. With 1 base removed from V and 4 bases from J, the gap between germline ends came to 7 bases. Germline CDR1 MNHEY, CDR2 SMNVEV (reference sequence). The CDR3 reads CASSLYYGTEAFF. In nucleotides, the CDR3 is TGTGCCAGCAGTTTATACTATGGCACTGAAGCTTTCTTT.

The V gene is TRBV5-1, the J gene TRBJ1-1; D is uncertain. The CDR3 totals 13 residues. Germline V CDR1 and CDR2: SGHRS, YFSETQ. Trimming stripped 1 base from V and 4 bases from J, with 8 bases between. The CDR3 is CASSLSAVTEAFF. In DNA form, the CDR3 reads TGCGCCAGCAGCTTGTCGGCAGTCACTGAAGCTTTCTTT.

This clone was counted between two and nine times. The CDR3 spells CASSFYRGNQPQHF. In DNA form, the CDR3 reads TGTGCCAGCAGTTTTTACAGGGGCAATCAGCCCCAGCATTTT. This chain joins TRBV27 and TRBJ1-5; a weak D match, TRBD1 (6 bases). V was cut by 3 bases and J by 2 bases, with 8 bases left in between. Looked up from germline, CDR1 is MNHEY and CDR2 is SMNVEV (reference sequence). This CDR3 comprises 14 residues.

The chain links TRBV2 to TRBJ2-5; 8 bases map to TRBD2. V shed 8 bases and J 3 bases; nucleotides not matched to a gene: 14. CDR3 length: 16 residues. CDR1 is SNHLY, CDR2 FYNNEI, per germline. CDR3 residues: CASEPYAGTSEETQYF. CDR3 DNA: TGTGCCAGCGAACCCTACGCTGGGACTAGTGAAGAGACCCAGTACTTC.

Ten or more counts support this clone. The J gene is TRBJ2-7, the V gene TRBV5-1, with a possible D match to TRBD2 (5 bases). The germline V gene encodes CDR1 SGHRS and CDR2 YFSETQ. Trimming removed 4 bases at V and 5 bases at J, with 19 bases between. CDR3 size: 15 residues. In DNA, the CDR3 is TGCGCCAGCAGCCCAGAGCCGGGATTGAACGACGAGCAGTACTTC. Translation gives CASSPEPGLNDEQYF. Full variable domain (rest looked up from reference TRBV5-1 and TRBJ2-7): KAGVTQTPRYLIKTRGQQVTLSCSPISGHRSVSWYQQTPGQGLQFLFEYFSETQRNKGNFPGRFSGRQFSNSRSEMNVSTLELGDSALYLCASSPEPGLNDEQYFGPGTRLTVT.

The CDR3 nucleotides read TGTGCCAGCAGCTTTTTAAACGAGCAGTACTTC. It translates to CASSFLNEQYF. The gene calls are TRBV7-9 and TRBJ2-7, with D hard to call. This CDR3 comprises 11 residues. V lost 3 bases and J lost 5, with 5 bases in between. CDR1 is SEHNR and CDR2 is FQNEAQ in the germline V gene (reference sequence).

V and J are TRBV5-4 and TRBJ2-1; no reliable D call. V lost 4 bases and J 0 bases, leaving 8 bases between the germline ends. Germline-derived CDR1 and CDR2 are SGHNT and YYREEE (reference sequence). This CDR3 comprises 14 residues. Here the CDR3 reads CASSQSGSYNEQFF. CDR3 nucleotide sequence: TGTGCCAGCAGCCAGTCGGGCTCCTACAATGAGCAGTTCTTC.

The CDR3 spells CASSAHRDVTYGYTF. As DNA, the CDR3 is TGTGCCAGCAGCGCGCACAGGGATGTCACCTATGGCTACACCTTC. The rearrangement uses TRBV5-4 and TRBJ1-2; weak D call: TRBD1 (6 bases). The CDR3 is 15 residues long. The V gene's germline CDR1 is SGHNT and CDR2 YYREEE (reference sequence). Trimming took off 4 bases at V and 4 bases at J, with 17 bases between the two ends.

The chain joins TRBV5-1 to TRBJ1-2, with D hard to call. The CDR3 loop spans 13 amino acids. V lost 0 bases to trimming and J lost 0 bases, with 3 bases between them. Germline loops: CDR1 SGHRS, CDR2 YFSETQ. This CDR3 is CASSLGTNYGYTF. CDR3 sequence (DNA): TGCGCCAGCAGCTTGGGAACTAACTATGGCTACACCTTC.

The CDR3 loop is CASSVEGNEQYF. In nucleotides, the CDR3 is TGTGCCAGCAGCGTAGAAGGTAACGAGCAGTACTTC. This chain connects TRBV9 to TRBJ2-7; no firm D call. Germline loops: CDR1 SGDLS, CDR2 YYNGEE. This CDR3 has 12 residues. V was trimmed by 0 bases and J by 5 bases, leaving 6 bases between them.

This chain links TRBV27 with TRBJ1-2; no clear D gene. Per germline, CDR1 MNHEY and CDR2 SMNVEV (reference sequence). This CDR3 has 15 amino acids. The V end lost 7 bases, the J end lost 7 bases, and 22 bases lay between the germline ends. The CDR3 is CASTDTNSAIGGYTF. CDR3 coding DNA: TGTGCCAGCACCGATACGAACTCGGCCATAGGTGGCTACACCTTC.

The count of this clone is one. The rearrangement joins TRBV4-1 to TRBJ2-1; possible D gene TRBD2, 6 bases. CDR3 length: 15 residues. CDR1 is MGHRA, CDR2 YSYEKL, per germline. Deletions cut 4 bases from V and 2 bases from J, with 12 bases between. The CDR3 sequence: CASSRIGGPYNEQFF. The CDR3 region has the DNA TGCGCCAGCAGCCGTATAGGAGGGCCCTACAATGAGCAGTTCTTC.

The table lists this clone with a few counts. This sequence joins TRBV2 and TRBJ1-6, with D uncertain. The CDR3 contains 15 residues. V gave up 3 bases and J gave up 0 bases, with 6 bases separating them. Germline assignment: CDR1 SNHLY and CDR2 FYNNEI. In nucleotides, the CDR3 is TGTGCCAGCAGTGACAGGAGCTCCTATAATTCACCCCTCCACTTT. This codes for CASSDRSSYNSPLHF.

The chain carries TRBV9 and TRBJ2-1, with D perhaps TRBD1 (5 bases). CDR3 length: 11 amino acids. From germline, CDR1 is SGDLS and CDR2 YYNGEE. The CDR3 coding sequence is TGTGCTACAGGCTCCTACAATGAGCAGTTCTTC. Protein sequence: CATGSYNEQFF.

The V and J genes are TRBV7-9 and TRBJ2-1; the match to TRBD2 covers 11 bases. Losses at the gene ends were 5 bases for V and 4 bases for J; bases not matched to a gene: 7. Germline-derived CDR1 and CDR2 are SEHNR and FQNEAQ (reference sequence). This CDR3 has 16 amino acids. The CDR3 loop reads CASSPRLAGYYNEQFF. The CDR3 coding sequence is TGTGCCAGCAGCCCAAGACTAGCGGGGTATTACAATGAGCAGTTCTTC.

This chain uses TRBV7-8 with TRBJ1-5; 8 bases are a match to TRBD1. Germline V lookup: CDR1 SGHVS, CDR2 FQNEAQ. This CDR3 contains 18 residues. V was clipped by 3 bases and J by 2 bases; unmatched bases: 12. CDR3 region: CASSFLSITGGGNQPQHF. CDR3 nucleotides: TGTGCCAGCAGCTTTCTCAGCATCACAGGGGGAGGCAATCAGCCCCAGCATTTT.